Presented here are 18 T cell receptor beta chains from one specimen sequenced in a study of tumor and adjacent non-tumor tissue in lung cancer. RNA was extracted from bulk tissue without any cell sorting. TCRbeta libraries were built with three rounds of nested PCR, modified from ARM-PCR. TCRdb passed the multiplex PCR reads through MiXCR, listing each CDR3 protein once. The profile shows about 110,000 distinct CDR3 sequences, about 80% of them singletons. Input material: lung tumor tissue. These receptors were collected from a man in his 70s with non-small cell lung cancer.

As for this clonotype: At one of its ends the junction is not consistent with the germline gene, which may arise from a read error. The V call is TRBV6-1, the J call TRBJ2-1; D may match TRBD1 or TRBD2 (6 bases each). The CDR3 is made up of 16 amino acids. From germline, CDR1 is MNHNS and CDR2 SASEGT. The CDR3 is CASTLRGDTGSYEQFF. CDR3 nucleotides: TGTGCCAGCACCCTAAGGGGGGACACCGGGTCCTATGAACAGTTCTTC.

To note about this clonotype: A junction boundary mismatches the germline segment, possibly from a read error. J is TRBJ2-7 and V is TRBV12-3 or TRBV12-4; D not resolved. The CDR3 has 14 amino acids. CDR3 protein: CASSLSVSRYEHYF. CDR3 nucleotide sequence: TGTGCCAGCAGTTTATCTGTGAGTCGGTACGAGCACTACTTC.

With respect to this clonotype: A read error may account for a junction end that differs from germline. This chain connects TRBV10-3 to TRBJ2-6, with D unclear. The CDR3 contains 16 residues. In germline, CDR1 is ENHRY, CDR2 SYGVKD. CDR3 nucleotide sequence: TGTGCCATCAGTGAGGTTTCCGTCTCTGTGGCCAACATCCTGACTTTC. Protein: CAISEVSVSVANILTF.

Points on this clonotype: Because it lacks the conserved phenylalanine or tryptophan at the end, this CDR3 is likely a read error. The CDR3 sequence is CARSLKRGSEQFL. The CDR3 nucleotides are TGTGCCAGGAGCTTGAAGAGGGGCAGTGAGCAGTTCTTA. The chain recombines TRBV11-2 with TRBJ2-1, with D perhaps being TRBD1 or TRBD2 (5 bases each). The CDR3 contains 13 residues. Germline V gives CDR1 SGHAT, CDR2 FQNNGV.

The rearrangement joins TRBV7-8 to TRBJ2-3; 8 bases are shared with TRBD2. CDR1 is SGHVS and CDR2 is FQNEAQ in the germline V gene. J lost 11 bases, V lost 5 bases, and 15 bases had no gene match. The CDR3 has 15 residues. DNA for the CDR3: TGTGCCAGCAGCAACTTCCCGGAACGGGGGGGGATGCAGTATTTT. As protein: CASSNFPERGGMQYF.

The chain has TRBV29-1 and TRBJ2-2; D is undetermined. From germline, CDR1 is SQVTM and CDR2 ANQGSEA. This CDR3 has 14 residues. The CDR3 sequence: CIAVRSGYSGELFF. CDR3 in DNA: TGCATTGCCGTTCGGAGTGGGTACAGCGGGGAGCTGTTTTTT.

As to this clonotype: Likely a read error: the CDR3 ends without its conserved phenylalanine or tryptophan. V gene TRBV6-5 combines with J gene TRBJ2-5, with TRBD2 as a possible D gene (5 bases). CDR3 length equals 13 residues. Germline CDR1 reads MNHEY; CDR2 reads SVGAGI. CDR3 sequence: CASRRTRSETQYY. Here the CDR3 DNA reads TGTGCAAGCAGACGTACTAGATCCGAGACCCAGTACTAC.

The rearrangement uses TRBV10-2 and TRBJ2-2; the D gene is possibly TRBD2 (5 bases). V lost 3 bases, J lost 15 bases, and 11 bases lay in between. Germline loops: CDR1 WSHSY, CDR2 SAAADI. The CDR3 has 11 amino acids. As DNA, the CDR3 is TGCGCCAGCAGTGACACCGGGGTGTTGTTTTTT. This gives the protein CASSDTGVLFF.

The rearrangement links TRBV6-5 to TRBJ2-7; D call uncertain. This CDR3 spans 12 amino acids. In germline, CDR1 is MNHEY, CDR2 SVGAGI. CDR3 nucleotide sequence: TGTATCAGCACCAGAGATGGGTACGAGCAGTACTTC. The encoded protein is CISTRDGYEQYF.

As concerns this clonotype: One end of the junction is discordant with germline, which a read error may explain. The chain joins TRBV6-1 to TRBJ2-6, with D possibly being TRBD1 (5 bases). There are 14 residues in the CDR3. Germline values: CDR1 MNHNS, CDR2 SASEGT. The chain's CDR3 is CASNTGSGANLLIF. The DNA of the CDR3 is TGTGCCAGCAATACAGGCTCTGGGGCCAACCTCCTGATTTTC.

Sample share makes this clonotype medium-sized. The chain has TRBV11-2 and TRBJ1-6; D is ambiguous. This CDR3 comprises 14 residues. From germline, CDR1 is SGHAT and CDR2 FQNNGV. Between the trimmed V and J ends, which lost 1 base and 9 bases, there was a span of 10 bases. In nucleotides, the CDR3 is TGTGCCAGCAGCTTAGTGTCCGGCGGTTCACCCCTCCACTTT. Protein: CASSLVSGGSPLHF.

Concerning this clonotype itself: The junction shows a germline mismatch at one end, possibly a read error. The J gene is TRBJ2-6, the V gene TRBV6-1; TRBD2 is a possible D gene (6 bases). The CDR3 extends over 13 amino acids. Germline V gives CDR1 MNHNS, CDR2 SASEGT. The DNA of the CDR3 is TGTACCAGCGGGCATTCTGGGGCCAACGTCCTGACTTTC. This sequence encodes CTSGHSGANVLTF.

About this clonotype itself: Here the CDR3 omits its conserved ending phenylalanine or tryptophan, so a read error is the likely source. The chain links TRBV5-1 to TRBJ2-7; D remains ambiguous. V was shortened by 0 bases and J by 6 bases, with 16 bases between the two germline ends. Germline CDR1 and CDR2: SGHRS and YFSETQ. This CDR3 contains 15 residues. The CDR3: CASSLGTYHFCEQYL. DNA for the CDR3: TGCGCCAGCAGCTTGGGAACATACCACTTCTGCGAGCAGTACCTC.

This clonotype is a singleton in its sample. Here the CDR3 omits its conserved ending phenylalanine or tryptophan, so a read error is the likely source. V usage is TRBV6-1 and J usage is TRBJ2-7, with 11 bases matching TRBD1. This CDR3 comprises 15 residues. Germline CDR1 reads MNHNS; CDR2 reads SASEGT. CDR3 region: CVSTASWTGGSRQYI. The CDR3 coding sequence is TGTGTCAGCACCGCGTCATGGACAGGGGGCTCGAGGCAGTACATC.

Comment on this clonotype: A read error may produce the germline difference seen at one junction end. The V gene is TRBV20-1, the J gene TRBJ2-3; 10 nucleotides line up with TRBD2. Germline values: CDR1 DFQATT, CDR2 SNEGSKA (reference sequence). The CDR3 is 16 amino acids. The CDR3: CSARPLAGVSVDTRYF. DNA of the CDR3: TGCAGTGCTAGACCGCTAGCGGGAGTCTCGGTCGATACGCGGTATTTT.

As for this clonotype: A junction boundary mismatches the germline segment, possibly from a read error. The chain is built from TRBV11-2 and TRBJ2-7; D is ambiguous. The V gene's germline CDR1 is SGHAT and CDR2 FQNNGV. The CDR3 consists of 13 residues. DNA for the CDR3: TGTGCCAGCAGCCAACGGACCGAGCGCGAGCAGCGCTTC. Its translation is CASSQRTEREQRF.

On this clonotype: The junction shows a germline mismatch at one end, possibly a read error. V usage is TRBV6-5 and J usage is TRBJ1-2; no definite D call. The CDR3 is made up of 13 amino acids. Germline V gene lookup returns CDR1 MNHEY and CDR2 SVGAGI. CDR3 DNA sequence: TGTGCCAGCAGTTATTCGTGGCAATTGGGCTACATCTTC. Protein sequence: CASSYSWQLGYIF.

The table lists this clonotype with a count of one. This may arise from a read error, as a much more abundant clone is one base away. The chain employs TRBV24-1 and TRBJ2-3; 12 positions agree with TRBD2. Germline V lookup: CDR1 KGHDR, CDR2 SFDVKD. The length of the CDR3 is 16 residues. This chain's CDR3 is CATCDRLAGVTDTQYF. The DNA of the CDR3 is TGTGCCACCTGTGATCGACTAGCGGGAGTTACAGATACGCAGTATTTT.